This TCR beta chain was sequenced for a study of Ad26.COV2.S vaccination and SARS-CoV-2 variants. Regarding treatment: around 19 received Ad26.COV2.S at low or high dose, single or two shots; 5 received placebo; per-sample allocation not given. Day 63 following the first vaccine or placebo injection was when the samples were taken. Participants' vaccine, an Ad26 vector, delivered Wuhan-strain SARS-CoV-2 spike. This clone was seen only a few times. Other DNA sequences in the same sample also yield this CDR3. V shed 2 bases and J shed 8 bases, with 7 bases lying between them. This CDR3 has 11 residues. Germline V gene sequence: CDR1 SGHNT, CDR2 YYREEE (reference sequence). The assay was immunoSEQ multiplex PCR, and TCRdb's table has in-frame clones only and misses some. The table includes 350,000 to 550,000 clones, 89% detected once.

The sequencing used peripheral blood, collected in a trial of Ad26.COV2.S vaccine versus placebo. The sequence was obtained from a person between 18 and 65 years old who received the Ad26.COV2.S COVID-19 vaccine or a placebo. This chain connects TRBV5-4 to TRBJ1-2, with D tentatively TRBD1 (5 bases). DNA of the CDR3: TGTGCCAGCAGCTTTGGGGGAGGCTACACCTTC. Encoded protein: CASSFGGGYTF.